Below, 20 T cell receptor beta chains from the same sample are listed, as sequenced in a study of T cells in tuberculosis. Profiled with immunoSEQ multiplex PCR; TCRdb holds only in-frame clones, not every one. The table shows under 45,000 clones, with 95% occurring only once. Input material: PBMCs. The receptors were gathered from a donor between 10 and 35 years old with latent tuberculosis or without tuberculosis infection.

This chain joins TRBV4-2 and TRBJ2-3; the match to TRBD2 covers 12 bases. Germline V gene lookup returns CDR1 LGHNA and CDR2 YNFKEQ. V trimming: 1 base; J trimming: 4 bases; junction bases outside the gene matches: 9. The CDR3 is 18 amino acids. CDR3 sequence reads: CASSQGSLTSGGADTQYF. DNA of the CDR3: TGTGCCAGCAGCCAAGGTTCTCTGACTAGCGGGGGCGCAGATACGCAGTATTTT.

This chain links TRBV7-6 with TRBJ2-1; D remains unclear. The CDR3 loop spans 13 amino acids. CDR1 and CDR2 from the germline V gene are SGHVS and FNYEAQ. V was pared by 7 bases and J by 4 bases, with 11 bases between. The CDR3 nucleotides read TGTGCCAGCACCGGTCCCCCGTACAATGAGCAGTTCTTC. Translation: CASTGPPYNEQFF.

This rearrangement joins TRBV14 to TRBJ1-6, with D possibly being TRBD1 (6 bases). V lost 0 bases, J lost 10 bases, and 13 bases lay in between. The germline V gene encodes CDR1 SGHDN and CDR2 FVKESK. The CDR3 sequence is 15 residues long. As DNA, the CDR3 is TGTGCCAGCAGCCAAGATGCGGGGGGCGCGTCACCCCTCCACTTT. Protein: CASSQDAGGASPLHF.

This sequence joins TRBV4-1 and TRBJ2-7; D perhaps matches TRBD1 (5 bases). V shed 8 bases and J shed 3 bases, with 20 bases lying between them. The CDR3 is 15 amino acids. Germline lookup yields CDR1 MGHRA and CDR2 YSYEKL. The CDR3 DNA sequence: TGCGCCAGCCGATACTTGGGGCAGGCGAACTACGAGCAGTACTTC. The encoded protein is CASRYLGQANYEQYF.

The rearrangement joins TRBV4-3 to TRBJ2-7; 7 bases align to TRBD2. The CDR3 runs to 14 residues. V lost 4 bases to trimming and J lost 3 bases; unmatched junction nucleotides: 6. Germline CDR1 LGHNA, CDR2 YSLEER. The CDR3 DNA reads as TGCGCCAGCAGCCTAGTGGGAGGGAGCTACGAGCAGTACTTC. Its protein product is CASSLVGGSYEQYF.

The gene calls are TRBV28 and TRBJ1-2, with D maybe TRBD1 (5 bases). CDR3 size: 12 residues. Germline V CDR1 and CDR2: MDHEN, SYDVKM. The V gene lost 6 bases and the J gene lost 8 bases, with 13 bases spanning the gap. CDR3 in amino acids: CASSLGPGGYTF. CDR3 DNA: TGTGCCAGCAGCCTGGGGCCTGGAGGCTACACCTTC.

About this clone itself: Other DNA sequences in this specimen translate into the identical CDR3. The genes are TRBV18 and TRBJ1-1; D is uncertain. Germline V gives CDR1 KGHSH, CDR2 LQKENI. The CDR3 loop spans 13 amino acids. The ends were cut back, 3 bases at V and 2 bases at J, with 7 bases in the middle. This CDR3 reads CASSPGLNTEAFF. CDR3 in DNA: TGTGCCAGCTCACCGGGCCTAAACACTGAAGCTTTCTTT.

V is TRBV11-2 and J is TRBJ2-7; D may be TRBD2 (5 bases). The CDR3 has 13 residues. Germline V gives CDR1 SGHAT, CDR2 FQNNGV. The V end was cut by 1 base, the J end by 4 bases, with 8 bases between. The CDR3 coding sequence is TGTGCCAGCAGCTTAGTCCGGGGTTACGAGCAGTACTTC. As protein: CASSLVRGYEQYF.

The chain is built from TRBV7-6 and TRBJ2-1; tentative D call: TRBD2 (6 bases). Deletions cut 5 bases from V and 7 bases from J, with 15 bases between. Per the germline V gene, CDR1 is SGHVS and CDR2 is FNYEAQ. The CDR3 contains 14 residues. The CDR3 DNA reads as TGTGCCAGCAGCGGCCGAAGGGACTCAAATGAGCAGTTCTTC. Amino acids: CASSGRRDSNEQFF. Full variable domain (remainder filled in from reference TRBV7-6 and TRBJ2-1): GAGVSQSPRYKVTKRGQDVALRCDPISGHVSLYWYRQALGQGPEFLTYFNYEAQQDKSGLPNDRFSAERPEGSISTLTIQRTEQRDSAMYRCASSGRRDSNEQFFGPGTRLTVL.

In its sample, this clone was seen once. The chain has TRBV27 and TRBJ2-1, with 7 bases fitting TRBD2. The CDR3 loop spans 15 amino acids. Unmatched junction bases numbered 5, after V lost 3 bases and J lost 3 bases. Germline assignment: CDR1 MNHEY and CDR2 SMNVEV (reference sequence). CDR3 loop: CASSFGGGLYNEQFF. The DNA for the CDR3 is TGTGCCAGCAGTTTCGGCGGGGGACTCTACAATGAGCAGTTCTTC.

The V and J genes are TRBV9 and TRBJ2-3; D is unclear. Germline lookup yields CDR1 SGDLS and CDR2 YYNGEE. This CDR3 has 14 amino acids. The V gene lost 5 bases and the J gene lost 5 bases, with 15 bases spanning the gap. CDR3 sequence reads: CASSQDLVRDTQYF. The CDR3 DNA sequence: TGTGCCAGCAGTCAAGACTTGGTGAGAGATACGCAGTATTTT.

This chain uses TRBV2 with TRBJ1-5; TRBD1 matches 7 bases. Unmatched junction bases numbered 11, after V lost 2 bases and J lost 4 bases. CDR1 and CDR2 from the germline V gene are SNHLY and FYNNEI. The CDR3 spans 17 residues. This CDR3 reads CASSETTGFLENQPQHF. DNA of the CDR3: TGTGCCAGCAGTGAAACGACAGGGTTTTTGGAAAATCAGCCCCAGCATTTT.

This chain links TRBV5-6 with TRBJ1-1; weak D call: TRBD1 (5 bases). Per germline, CDR1 SGHDT and CDR2 YYEEEE. This CDR3 is 15 amino acids long. Trimming pared 2 bases from V and 9 bases from J, leaving 20 bases between. CDR3 loop: CASSLPSWGEGKAFF. CDR3 nucleotides: TGTGCCAGCAGCTTACCCTCATGGGGGGAAGGCAAAGCTTTCTTT.

The rearrangement links TRBV27 to TRBJ1-1; 8 bases agree with TRBD1. The germline V gene has CDR1 MNHEY and CDR2 SMNVEV (reference sequence). CDR3 length equals 19 residues. J was trimmed by 7 bases and V by 0 bases; bases with no gene match: 19. CDR3 protein: CASSLSYRTGNLKGGEAFF. CDR3 bases: TGTGCCAGCAGTTTATCGTATCGGACAGGGAATCTCAAGGGTGGTGAAGCTTTCTTT.

The chain joins TRBV5-1 to TRBJ1-2; D might be TRBD1 (6 bases). The length of the CDR3 is 14 residues. Germline lookup yields CDR1 SGHRS and CDR2 YFSETQ. V lost 0 bases to trimming and J lost 2 bases, with 8 bases between them. CDR3 in DNA: TGCGCCAGCAGCTTGGCAGGGGAAAACTATGGCTACACCTTC. It translates to CASSLAGENYGYTF.

The chain employs TRBV6-5 and TRBJ2-1; 12 bases align to TRBD2. Trimming cost V 7 bases and J 9 bases; bases outside gene matches: 7. Germline CDR1 reads MNHEY; CDR2 reads SVGAGI. The CDR3 has 14 residues. The CDR3 coding sequence is TGTGCCAGCACCGGACTAGCGGGGAGGGGTGAGCAGTTCTTC. Amino acids: CASTGLAGRGEQFF.

The chain carries TRBV2 and TRBJ1-2; 9 bases are shared with TRBD1. This CDR3 comprises 14 residues. The germline V gene has CDR1 SNHLY and CDR2 FYNNEI. V lost 6 bases and J lost 1; bases outside the gene matches: 3. The CDR3 here is CASSLGQGNYGYTF. The CDR3 DNA sequence: TGTGCCAGCAGCCTGGGACAGGGTAACTATGGCTACACCTTC.

The chain uses TRBV6-6 and TRBJ2-1; TRBD2 matches at 9 bases. Losses at the gene ends were 6 bases for V and 2 bases for J; bases not matched to a gene: 8. The CDR3 contains 16 residues. Germline values: CDR1 MNHNY, CDR2 SVGAGI (reference sequence). The CDR3 reads CASRPVRGGTYNEQFF. As DNA, the CDR3 is TGTGCCAGCAGGCCGGTGCGGGGGGGTACCTACAATGAGCAGTTCTTC.

This clone was seen only once. The chain carries TRBV7-6 and TRBJ1-2; 7 nucleotides match TRBD1. Per germline, CDR1 SGHVS and CDR2 FNYEAQ. J was trimmed by 14 bases and V by 6 bases; bases with no gene match: 15. The CDR3 sequence is 13 residues long. This chain's CDR3 is CASRAPGQQTSTF. Written as DNA, the CDR3 is TGTGCCAGCAGAGCCCCGGGACAGCAAACTTCTACCTTC. Using reference TRBV7-6 and TRBJ1-2 for the parts outside the CDR3, the full variable domain is GAGVSQSPRYKVTKRGQDVALRCDPISGHVSLYWYRQALGQGPEFLTYFNYEAQQDKSGLPNDRFSAERPEGSISTLTIQRTEQRDSAMYRCASRAPGQQTSTFGSGTRLTVV.

This clone was seen only once. This rearrangement joins TRBV4-3 to TRBJ2-1; TRBD2 might be the D (6 bases). V was shortened by 1 base and J by 10 bases, with 17 bases between the two germline ends. Looked up from germline, CDR1 is LGHNA and CDR2 is YSLEER. This CDR3 is built from 15 residues. For the CDR3, the DNA is TGCGCCAGCAGCCAAGCGGTGGCTAGCGTAAGAGAGCAGTTCTTC. Residues: CASSQAVASVREQFF.